The 5 T cell receptor beta chains listed next were all sequenced from one sample in a study of cytomegalovirus exposure and HLA in healthy donors. The PCR was carried out with 60 Vbeta primers and 13 Jbeta primers. Method: immunoSEQ multiplex PCR; TCRdb's copy keeps in-frame clones and lacks some. Of 120,000 to 150,000 clones in the sample, approximately 80% were seen once. Specimen: PBMCs. The origin of the receptors is a woman in her 40s in good health and CMV-seropositive.

This rearrangement joins TRBV25-1 to TRBJ2-7, with unresolved D. Trimming left V 5 bases short and J 3 bases short, with 8 bases between. CDR1 and CDR2 (germline): MGHDK, SYGVNS. CDR3 size: 12 residues. The CDR3 DNA is TGTGCCAGCAGTCGCGACTTCTACGAGCAGTACTTC. Protein product: CASSRDFYEQYF.

The chain couples TRBV5-1 to TRBJ2-3; 9 bases align to TRBD2. Germline V gene lookup returns CDR1 SGHRS and CDR2 YFSETQ. CDR3 length: 16 residues. With V trimmed by 4 bases and J by 5 bases, 11 bases remained unmatched. CDR3 bases: TGCGCCAGCAGCACCCCAGCGGGAGGTTCGGGAGATACGCAGTATTTT. It specifies CASSTPAGGSGDTQYF.

This rearrangement joins TRBV5-4 to TRBJ1-2, with TRBD1 identical over 7 bases. Trimming cost V 2 bases and J 8 bases; bases outside gene matches: 3. The CDR3 runs 12 residues. Germline V gives CDR1 SGHNT, CDR2 YYREEE (reference sequence). The CDR3 reads CASSFDRDGYTF. In DNA, the CDR3 is TGTGCCAGCAGCTTCGACAGGGACGGCTACACCTTC.

V and J are TRBV7-9 and TRBJ2-1, with D maybe TRBD2 (6 bases). Trimming shortened V by 4 bases and J by 1 base, and 8 bases separated the two germline ends. The CDR3 loop spans 14 amino acids. Per germline, CDR1 SEHNR and CDR2 FQNEAQ (reference sequence). In nucleotides, the CDR3 is TGTGCCAGCAGCTCCGGGACTTCCTACAATGAGCAGTTCTTC. Amino acids: CASSSGTSYNEQFF.

The chain is built from TRBV5-4 and TRBJ2-2, with a tentative D call TRBD1 (5 bases). Deletions cut 0 bases from V and 0 bases from J, with 9 bases between. The germline V gene has CDR1 SGHNT and CDR2 YYREEE (reference sequence). CDR3 length equals 16 residues. CDR3 nucleotides: TGTGCCAGCAGCTTGGAGGGGCGCACGAACACCGGGGAGCTGTTTTTT. Translating gives CASSLEGRTNTGELFF.